These 10 T cell receptor beta chains were sequenced from one sample in a study of T cells after yellow fever vaccination. Each CDR3 protein is one row after TCRdb ran MiXCR on the 5' RACE reads. The sample has under 550,000 distinct CDR3 sequences, about a fifth seen once. Specimen: PBMCs, collected less than 25 days after the first yellow fever vaccination. All receptors come from a man aged 18 to 30 who received the YFV17D yellow fever vaccine.

The chain carries TRBV6-1 and TRBJ1-6; no clear D gene. The CDR3 runs to 15 residues. Germline V CDR1 and CDR2: MNHNS, SASEGT. Trimming removed 1 base from V and 6 bases from J, with 10 bases in between. CDR3 amino acids: CASSEDREANSPLHF. CDR3 coding DNA: TGTGCCAGCAGTGAAGACCGGGAAGCTAATTCACCCCTCCACTTT.

V is TRBV5-1 and J is TRBJ2-1; D is ambiguous. Germline lookup yields CDR1 SGHRS and CDR2 YFSETQ. CDR3 length: 12 amino acids. V was trimmed by 3 bases and J by 6 bases, leaving 7 bases between them. CDR3: CASSSNSNEQFF. The CDR3 nucleotides are TGCGCCAGCAGCTCCAACAGCAATGAGCAGTTCTTC.

This clonotype was observed a handful of times. The chain links TRBV27 to TRBJ2-7; 7 nucleotides align to TRBD2. Losses at the gene ends were 3 bases for V and 1 base for J; bases not matched to a gene: 6. CDR1 is MNHEY and CDR2 is SMNVEV in the germline V gene (reference sequence). This CDR3 has 15 amino acids. CDR3 DNA: TGTGCCAGCAGTTTGGTACCGGGACTATCCTACGAGCAGTACTTC. Protein: CASSLVPGLSYEQYF.

This clonotype was detected only a few times. The J gene is TRBJ1-5, the V gene TRBV6-5; D remains ambiguous. Trimming pared 0 bases from V and 5 bases from J, leaving 8 bases between. CDR3 length: 14 amino acids. Germline CDR1 and CDR2: MNHEY and SVGAGI. CDR3 bases: TGTGCCAGCAGTTACTCCTTCAATGATCAGCCCCAGCATTTT. Translation gives CASSYSFNDQPQHF.

This clonotype was observed a few times. The V and J genes are TRBV15 and TRBJ2-7; D tentatively fits TRBD1 or TRBD2 (6 bases each). This CDR3 comprises 14 residues. Trimming removed 3 bases from V and 7 bases from J, with 16 bases in between. Germline V gives CDR1 LNHNV, CDR2 YYDKDF (reference sequence). CDR3 sequence (DNA): TGTGCCACCAGCAGGGACTCGGGGGCGCGGGAGCAGTACGTC. Translated: CATSRDSGAREQYV.

This rearrangement joins TRBV7-9 to TRBJ2-7; D is possibly TRBD1 (5 bases). The germline gives CDR1 SEHNR, CDR2 FQNEAQ (reference sequence). Trimming removed 1 base at V and 0 bases at J, with 7 bases between. The CDR3 extends over 14 amino acids. CDR3 region: CASSLDRTSYEQYF. The DNA for the CDR3 is TGTGCCAGCAGCTTAGACAGGACCTCCTACGAGCAGTACTTC.

The chain recombines TRBV5-6 with TRBJ1-2, with D possibly TRBD1 on 5 matching bases. Germline values: CDR1 SGHDT, CDR2 YYEEEE. The CDR3 has 14 amino acids. V was pared by 4 bases and J by 8 bases, with 18 bases between. In nucleotides, the CDR3 is TGTGCCAGCAGCATAGCCGGGGCCCTTCACGGCTACACCTTC. Its protein is CASSIAGALHGYTF.

This clonotype appeared once. This CDR3 reads CASSEILDYNEQFF. For the CDR3, the DNA is TGTGCCAGCAGTGAAATCTTGGACTACAATGAGCAGTTCTTC. This rearrangement joins TRBV6-1 to TRBJ2-1; no clear D gene. From germline, CDR1 is MNHNS and CDR2 SASEGT. V gave up 2 bases and J gave up 3 bases, with 8 bases separating them. The CDR3 runs 14 residues.

This clonotype was seen only a few times. The chain has TRBV20-1 and TRBJ2-3; 8 nucleotides agree with TRBD2. Germline lookup yields CDR1 DFQATT and CDR2 SNEGSKA (reference sequence). The CDR3 loop spans 15 amino acids. V gave up 6 bases and J gave up 0 bases; unmatched junction bases: 8. The CDR3 here is CSAGTGGASTDTQYF. In DNA, the CDR3 is TGCAGTGCCGGGACCGGGGGGGCCAGCACAGATACGCAGTATTTT.

The V call is TRBV12-3 or TRBV12-4, the J call TRBJ2-5; TRBD2 might be the D (6 bases). CDR3 length: 17 amino acids. V lost 4 bases to trimming and J lost 7 bases, with 25 bases between them. The chain's CDR3 is CASSSVGGSGGMGTQYF. The CDR3 nucleotides are TGTGCCAGCAGTTCTGTGGGGGGTTCCGGGGGAATGGGGACCCAGTACTTC.